This T cell receptor beta chain came from a study of regulatory T cells in long-lasting Graves disease. Overall study context: Recently diagnosed Graves' patients had received antithyroid drugs for under 3 months.

The length of the CDR3 is 17 residues. V shed 2 bases and J shed 3 bases, with 20 bases lying between them. Germline CDR1 is SGHRS and CDR2 is YFSETQ. Construction of TCR beta libraries relied on iRepertoire HTBI primers and on Arm-PCR targeting CDR3 regions. TCRdb used MiXCR to reprocess the multiplex PCR reads, holding one entry per CDR3 protein. The data contain some 330,000 distinct CDR3 sequences, about an eighth of them singletons. Points from the study as a whole: Under persistent disease, TRBV28, TRBJ1-2 and TRBJ2-5 were used preferentially.

Time point specified: newly diagnosed GD, antithyroid drugs for less than 3 months. Extracted PBMC RNA gave rise to the TCR library. Graves' disease diagnosis was established per American Thyroid Association guidelines. This clonotype was counted many times. The antigen is undetermined. This sample also appeared in a second study, on T cells in Graves' hyperthyroidism and ophthalmopathy. That source notes: Over 18 months, lack of ophthalmopathy progression marked Graves' hyperthyroidism as stable.

This material consisted of peripheral blood mononuclear cells (PBMCs), taken at new diagnosis, from a patient treated with antithyroid drugs. This chain uses TRBV5-1 with TRBJ1-1; D might be TRBD1 (6 bases). The TCR comes from a woman under 30 with Graves disease. CDR3 sequence reads: CASSLRGYRIRDTEAFF. In nucleotides, the CDR3 is TGCGCCAGCAGCTTAAGGGGGTATCGTATTCGGGACACTGAAGCTTTCTTT.